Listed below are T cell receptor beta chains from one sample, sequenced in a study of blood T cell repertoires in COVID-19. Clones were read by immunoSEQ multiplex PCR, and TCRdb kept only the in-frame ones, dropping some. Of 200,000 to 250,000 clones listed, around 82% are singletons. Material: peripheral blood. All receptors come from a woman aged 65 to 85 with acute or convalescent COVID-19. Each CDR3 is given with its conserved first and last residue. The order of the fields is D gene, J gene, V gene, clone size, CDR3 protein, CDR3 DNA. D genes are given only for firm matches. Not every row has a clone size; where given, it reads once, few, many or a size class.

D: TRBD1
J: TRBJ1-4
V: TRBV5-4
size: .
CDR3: CASSWTGNEKLFF
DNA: TGTGCCAGCAGCTGGACAGGGAATGAAAAACTGTTTTTT

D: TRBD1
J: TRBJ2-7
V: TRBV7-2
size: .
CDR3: CASSLGWTGDHEQYF
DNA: TGTGCCAGCAGCTTAGGGTGGACAGGGGACCACGAGCAGTACTTC

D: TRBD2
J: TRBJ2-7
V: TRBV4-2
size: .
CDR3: CASSPTLAGGAYEQYF
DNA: TGTGCCAGCAGCCCAACCCTAGCGGGAGGCGCCTACGAGCAGTACTTC

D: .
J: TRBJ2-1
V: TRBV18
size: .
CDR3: CASSPGLARYNEQFF
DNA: TGTGCCAGCTCACCTGGGCTAGCGCGATACAATGAGCAGTTCTTC

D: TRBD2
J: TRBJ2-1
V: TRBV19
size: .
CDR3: CASSIQGTSGRAGEQFF
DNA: TGTGCCAGTAGTATTCAGGGGACTAGCGGGAGGGCAGGTGAGCAGTTCTTC

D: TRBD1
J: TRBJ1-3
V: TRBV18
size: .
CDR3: CASSPGTVSGNTIYF
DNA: TGTGCCAGCTCACCAGGGACAGTCTCTGGAAACACCATATATTTT

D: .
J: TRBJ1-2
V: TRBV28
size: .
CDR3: CASSLGQGGYTF
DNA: TGTGCCAGCAGTTTAGGCCAGGGAGGCTACACCTTC

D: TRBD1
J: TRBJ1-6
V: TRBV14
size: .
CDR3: CASSDTGAASPLHF
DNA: TGTGCCAGCAGTGACACAGGGGCGGCTTCACCCCTCCACTTT

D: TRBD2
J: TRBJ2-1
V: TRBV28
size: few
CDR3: CASSLWASGISSEQFF
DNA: TGTGCCAGCAGTTTATGGGCTAGCGGGATTTCGAGTGAGCAGTTCTTC

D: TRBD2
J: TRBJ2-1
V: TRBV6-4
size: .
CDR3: CASSSGLANEQFF
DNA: TGTGCCAGCAGTTCGGGACTAGCCAATGAGCAGTTCTTC

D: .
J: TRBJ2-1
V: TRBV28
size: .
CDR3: CASSEWTPPNEQFF
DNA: TGTGCCAGCAGTGAGTGGACACCTCCCAATGAGCAGTTCTTC

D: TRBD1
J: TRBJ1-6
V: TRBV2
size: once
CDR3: CASSERTGRNSPLHF
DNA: TGTGCCAGCAGTGAGAGGACAGGCAGAAATTCACCCCTCCACTTT

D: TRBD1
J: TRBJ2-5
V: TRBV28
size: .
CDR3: CASSLSAPGQGARQETQYF
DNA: TGTGCCAGCAGTTTATCTGCCCCGGGACAGGGGGCGAGGCAAGAGACCCAGTACTTC

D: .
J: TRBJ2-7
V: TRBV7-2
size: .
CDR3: CASNPRGGLYEQYF
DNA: TGTGCCAGCAACCCTCGTGGGGGGTTGTACGAGCAGTACTTC

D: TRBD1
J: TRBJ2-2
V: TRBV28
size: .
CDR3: CASSPTGAANTGELFF
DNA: TGTGCCAGCAGTCCGACAGGGGCCGCGAACACCGGGGAGCTGTTTTTT

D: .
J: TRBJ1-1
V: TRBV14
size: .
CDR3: CASSQLASGTEAFF
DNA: TGTGCCAGCAGCCAATTGGCATCGGGCACTGAAGCTTTCTTT

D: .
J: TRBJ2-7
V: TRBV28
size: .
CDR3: CASSFSGVLGSYEQYF
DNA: TGTGCCAGCAGTTTTTCAGGGGTCTTAGGGTCATACGAGCAGTACTTC

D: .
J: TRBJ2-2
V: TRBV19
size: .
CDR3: CASSIDQAITGELFF
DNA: TGTGCCAGTAGTATAGATCAGGCGATCACCGGGGAGCTGTTTTTT

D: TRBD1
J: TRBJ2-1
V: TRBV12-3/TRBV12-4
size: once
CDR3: CASKGQGGNEQFF
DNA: TGTGCCAGCAAAGGACAGGGGGGTAATGAGCAGTTCTTC

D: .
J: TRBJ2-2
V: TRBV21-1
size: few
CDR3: CASSKVFKGLAVNTGELFF
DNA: TGTGCCAGCAGCAAAGTTTTTAAGGGCCTAGCGGTTAACACCGGGGAGCTGTTTTTT

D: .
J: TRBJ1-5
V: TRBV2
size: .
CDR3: CASSESTSNQPQHF
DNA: TGTGCCAGCAGTGAAAGCACTAGCAATCAGCCCCAGCATTTT

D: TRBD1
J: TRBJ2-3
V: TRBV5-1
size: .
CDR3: CASSPGTGETDTQYF
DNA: TGCGCCAGCAGCCCCGGGACAGGGGAGACAGATACGCAGTATTTT

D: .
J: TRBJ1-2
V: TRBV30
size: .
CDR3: CAWSVAGVNYGYTF
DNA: TGTGCCTGGAGTGTAGCGGGTGTCAACTATGGCTACACCTTC

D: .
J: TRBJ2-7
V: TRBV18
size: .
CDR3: CASSPGSYEQYF
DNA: TGTGCCAGCTCACCAGGGAGCTACGAGCAGTACTTC

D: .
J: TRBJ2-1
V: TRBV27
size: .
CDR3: CASSLSPSPSFIKSNEQFF
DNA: TGTGCCAGCAGTTTGTCTCCTAGCCCGAGCTTCATTAAATCAAATGAGCAGTTCTTC

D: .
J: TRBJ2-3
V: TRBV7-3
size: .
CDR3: CASSLTRTVGGRDTQYF
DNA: TGTGCCAGCAGCTTAACCCGGACAGTCGGTGGTCGAGATACGCAGTATTTT

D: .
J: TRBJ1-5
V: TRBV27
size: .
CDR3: CASSPFSRNQPQHF
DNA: TGTGCCAGCAGTCCATTTTCCCGGAATCAGCCCCAGCATTTT

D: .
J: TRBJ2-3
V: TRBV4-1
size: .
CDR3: CASSQMWGEVSGDTQYF
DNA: TGCGCCAGCAGCCAAATGTGGGGGGAGGTGAGTGGAGATACGCAGTATTTT

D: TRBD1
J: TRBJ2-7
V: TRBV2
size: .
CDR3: CASRRGTGVLYEQYF
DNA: TGTGCCAGCAGAAGAGGGACAGGGGTTCTCTACGAGCAGTACTTC

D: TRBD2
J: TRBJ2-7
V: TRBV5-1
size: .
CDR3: CASRGTSGAYEQYF
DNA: TGCGCCAGCAGAGGGACTAGCGGTGCCTACGAGCAGTACTTC

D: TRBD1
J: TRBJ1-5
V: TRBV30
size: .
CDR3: CAYGQGVEIDQPQHF
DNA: TGTGCCTATGGACAGGGGGTGGAAATCGATCAGCCCCAGCATTTT

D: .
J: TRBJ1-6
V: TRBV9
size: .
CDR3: CASSVDGGYNSPLHF
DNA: TGTGCCAGCAGCGTAGACGGCGGCTATAATTCACCCCTCCACTTT

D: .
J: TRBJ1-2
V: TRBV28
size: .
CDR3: CASSLKGIVAGYTF
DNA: TGTGCCAGCAGTTTAAAGGGGATAGTGGCTGGCTACACCTTC

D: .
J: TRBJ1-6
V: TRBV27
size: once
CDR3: CASRTIDSSYNSPLHF
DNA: TGTGCCAGCAGAACGATTGATAGCTCCTATAATTCACCCCTCCACTTT

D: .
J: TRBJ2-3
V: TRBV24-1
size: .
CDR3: CATSDFSDTQYF
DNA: TGTGCCACCAGTGATTTTAGTGATACGCAGTATTTT

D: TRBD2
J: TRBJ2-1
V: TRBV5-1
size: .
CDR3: CASSLVTSPNEQFF
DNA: TGCGCCAGCAGCTTGGTGACTAGCCCCAATGAGCAGTTCTTC

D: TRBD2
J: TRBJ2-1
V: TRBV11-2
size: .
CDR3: CASSPGLAKNEQFF
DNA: TGTGCCAGCAGCCCGGGACTAGCTAAAAATGAGCAGTTCTTC

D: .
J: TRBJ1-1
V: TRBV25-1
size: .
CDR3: CASHGEPFGTEAFF
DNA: TGTGCCAGCCATGGGGAGCCTTTTGGCACTGAAGCTTTCTTT

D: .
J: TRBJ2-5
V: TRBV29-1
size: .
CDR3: CSGRGGQETQYF
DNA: TGCAGCGGGAGGGGAGGACAAGAGACCCAGTACTTC

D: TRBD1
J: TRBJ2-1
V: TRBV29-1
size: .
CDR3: CSVEGTGGYEQFF
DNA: TGCAGCGTTGAAGGTACAGGGGGGTATGAGCAGTTCTTC

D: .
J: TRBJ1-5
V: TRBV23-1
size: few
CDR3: CASSQSDSVPPFANQPQHF
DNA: TGCGCCAGCAGTCAATCCGACAGTGTTCCCCCGTTTGCTAATCAGCCCCAGCATTTT

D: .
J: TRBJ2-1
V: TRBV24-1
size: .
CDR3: CATSDYNGFSYNEQFF
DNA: TGTGCCACCAGTGATTACAACGGGTTCTCCTACAATGAGCAGTTCTTC

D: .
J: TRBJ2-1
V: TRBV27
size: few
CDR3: CASSYDSYNEQFF
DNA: TGTGCCAGTTCCTATGATAGTTACAATGAGCAGTTCTTC

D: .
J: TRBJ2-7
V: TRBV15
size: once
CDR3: CATSLGGSYEQYF
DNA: TGTGCCACCAGCCTTGGGGGCAGTTACGAGCAGTACTTC